A single sample is the source of the 18 T cell receptor beta chains below, sequenced in a study of T cells after somatic rescue of genetic block. This table comes from immunoSEQ multiplex PCR, and its TCRdb copy is limited to in-frame clones, with some not included. The sample has more than 9,500 clones, about two thirds seen once; the top ten hold 9.5% to 15%. The sample taken for sequencing was peripheral blood mononuclear cells (PBMCs). These receptors were obtained from a boy between 10 and 17 years old.

The chain combines TRBV30 with TRBJ1-2; D is uncertain. This CDR3 spans 12 amino acids. The germline V gene has CDR1 GTSNPN and CDR2 SVGIG (reference sequence). Between the trimmed V and J ends, which lost 0 bases and 13 bases, there was a span of 15 bases. CDR3 protein: CAWSVKGLTLTF. CDR3 in DNA: TGTGCCTGGAGTGTAAAGGGCCTAACACTCACCTTC.

The CDR3 DNA sequence: TGTGCCAGCAGTGAAGCGCTTATCGGAGCCTTGGGGACTAGCGGTAGCACAGATACGCAGTATTTT. Encoded protein: CASSEALIGALGTSGSTDTQYF. The chain is built from TRBV2 and TRBJ2-3; 11 bases are a match to TRBD2. CDR1 and CDR2 (germline): SNHLY, FYNNEI. Germline trimming cut 0 bases from V and 0 bases from J; bases unmatched to any gene: 17. There are 22 residues in the CDR3.

This sequence joins TRBV28 and TRBJ1-1, with 7 bases lining up with TRBD1. Trimming cost V 4 bases and J 5 bases; bases outside gene matches: 4. Per the germline V gene, CDR1 is MDHEN and CDR2 is SYDVKM. The CDR3 consists of 13 residues. The CDR3 sequence is CASSSGGRTEAFF. DNA of the CDR3: TGTGCCAGCAGTTCAGGGGGGAGGACTGAAGCTTTCTTT. Based on the CDR3 plus reference TRBV28 and TRBJ1-1, the full variable domain is DVKVTQSSRYLVKRTGEKVFLECVQDMDHENMFWYRQDPGLGLRLIYFSYDVKMKEKGDIPEGYSVSREKKERFSLILESASTNQTSMYLCASSSGGRTEAFFGQGTRLTVV.

The chain uses TRBV27 and TRBJ2-3; D remains ambiguous. Trimming removed 4 bases at V and 7 bases at J, with 15 bases between. The length of the CDR3 is 14 residues. Germline CDR1 is MNHEY and CDR2 is SMNVEV (reference sequence). The DNA of the CDR3 is TGTGCCAGCAGTTCCCCATCCACACGAAATACGCAGTATTTT. Residues: CASSSPSTRNTQYF.

In nucleotides, the CDR3 is TGCGCCAGCAGTCAGAGGCCGGGACTAGGTTCTTTGGGGATTTACAATGAGCAGTTCTTC. Its translation is CASSQRPGLGSLGIYNEQFF. V is TRBV5-1 and J is TRBJ2-1; TRBD2 agrees at 8 bases. J gave up 4 bases and V 5 bases, and 23 bases lay outside the gene matches. This CDR3 has 20 amino acids. CDR1 and CDR2 (germline): SGHRS, YFSETQ.

This clone is medium-sized in the sample. The J gene is TRBJ2-3, the V gene TRBV6-1, with 7 bases that match TRBD2. The V gene end was trimmed by 2 bases and the J gene end by 2 bases; junction bases not matched to a gene: 7. The CDR3 is 16 residues long. The germline CDR1 and CDR2 sequences are MNHNS and SASEGT. The CDR3 bases are TGTGCCAGCAGTGAACCACGGGACTACCTCACAGATACGCAGTATTTT. It yields the protein CASSEPRDYLTDTQYF.

The V and J genes are TRBV28 and TRBJ2-7, with D unresolved. The CDR3 totals 13 residues. With 3 bases removed from V and 3 bases from J, the gap between germline ends came to 9 bases. CDR1 MDHEN and CDR2 SYDVKM come from the germline V gene. The CDR3, as DNA: TGTGCCAGCAGTTTGGGATTTCTCTACGAGCAGTACTTC. Translating it yields CASSLGFLYEQYF.

The chain has TRBV5-1 and TRBJ2-3; no clear D gene. The CDR3 sequence is 14 residues long. V lost 3 bases to trimming and J lost 0 bases, with 8 bases between them. Germline loops: CDR1 SGHRS, CDR2 YFSETQ. The CDR3 here is CASSSQASTDTQYF. The DNA for the CDR3 is TGCGCCAGCAGCTCTCAGGCTAGCACAGATACGCAGTATTTT.

The chain has TRBV30 and TRBJ1-3; D perhaps matches TRBD1 (5 bases). V lost 1 base, J lost 0 bases, and 16 bases lay in between. Germline CDR1 is GTSNPN and CDR2 is SVGIG (reference sequence). This CDR3 spans 17 amino acids. The CDR3 sequence: CAWSATRVSTSGNTIYF. For the CDR3, the DNA is TGTGCCTGGAGTGCCACCAGGGTCTCGACCTCTGGAAACACCATATATTTT.

This clone was recorded only once. The chain recombines TRBV9 with TRBJ1-1; D remains unclear. The V gene lost 2 bases and the J gene lost 2 bases, with 16 bases spanning the gap. The germline V gene encodes CDR1 SGDLS and CDR2 YYNGEE. The CDR3 length is 16 residues. CDR3 in amino acids: CASSVSIGETNTEAFF. CDR3 sequence (DNA): TGTGCCAGCAGCGTTTCAATCGGGGAAACTAACACTGAAGCTTTCTTT.

The chain is built from TRBV4-1 and TRBJ1-6; D not resolved. Germline V CDR1 and CDR2: MGHRA, YSYEKL. There are 16 residues in the CDR3. V was shortened by 3 bases and J by 8 bases, with 17 bases between the two germline ends. CDR3: CASSQSIPDGYSPLHF. CDR3 DNA sequence: TGCGCCAGCAGCCAGAGTATACCTGACGGTTATTCACCCCTCCACTTT.

This chain connects TRBV7-9 to TRBJ2-3; D is unclear. There are 14 residues in the CDR3. Between the trimmed V and J ends, which lost 1 base and 2 bases, there was a span of 7 bases. CDR1 is SEHNR and CDR2 is FQNEAQ in the germline V gene (reference sequence). The CDR3 sequence is CASSLVRFTDTQYF. The CDR3 nucleotides are TGTGCCAGCAGCTTAGTCCGTTTCACAGATACGCAGTATTTT. Filled out from reference TRBV7-9 and TRBJ2-3, the complete variable domain reads DTGVSQNPRHKITKRGQNVTFRCDPISEHNRLYWYRQTLGQGPEFLTYFQNEAQLEKSRLLSDRFSAERPKGSFSTLEIQRTEQGDSAMYLCASSLVRFTDTQYFGPGTRLTVL.

This rearrangement joins TRBV6-5 to TRBJ2-7, with a possible D match to TRBD1 (5 bases). V was shortened by 4 bases and J by 0 bases, with 16 bases between the two germline ends. Looked up from germline, CDR1 is MNHEY and CDR2 is SVGAGI. The CDR3 length is 16 residues. This chain's CDR3 is CASSLRRQSTSYEQYF. The CDR3 DNA sequence: TGTGCCAGCAGTTTAAGGCGACAGTCCACCTCCTACGAGCAGTACTTC.

This clone came up once. The V gene is TRBV5-1, the J gene TRBJ2-2, with D possibly being TRBD2 (7 bases). The germline CDR1 and CDR2 sequences are SGHRS and YFSETQ. The ends were cut back, 3 bases at V and 2 bases at J, with 14 bases in the middle. This CDR3 has 16 amino acids. CDR3 coding DNA: TGCGCCAGCAGCTCACAGGGCGGGGGTAACACCGGGGAGCTGTTTTTT. Translated, it gives CASSSQGGGNTGELFF.

The J gene is TRBJ2-3, the V gene TRBV19; TRBD2 is a possible D gene (5 bases). V was clipped by 8 bases and J by 4 bases, with 13 bases between them. CDR3 length equals 13 residues. Germline V gives CDR1 LNHDA, CDR2 SQIVND (reference sequence). The CDR3: CASGLAPADTQYF. CDR3 nucleotide sequence: TGTGCCAGTGGGCTAGCCCCCGCAGATACGCAGTATTTT.

This chain uses TRBV18 with TRBJ2-1; 11 bases are a match to TRBD2. The germline CDR1 and CDR2 sequences are KGHSH and LQKENI. The CDR3 is made up of 15 amino acids. Trimming cost V 3 bases and J 9 bases; bases outside gene matches: 7. The CDR3 coding sequence is TGTGCCAGCTCACCGTCACTAGCGGGGGAGGTTGAGCAGTTCTTC. Translation gives CASSPSLAGEVEQFF.

Concerning this clone: An end of the junction differs from the germline gene, which may be a read error. V is TRBV4-1 and J is TRBJ1-1; 10 bases are shared with TRBD1. This CDR3 comprises 15 residues. CDR1 is MGHRA and CDR2 is YSYEKL in the germline V gene. CDR3 in DNA: TGCGCCAGCACCCAAACCGGGACAGGGGACACTGAAGCTTTCTTT. It is translated as CASTQTGTGDTEAFF.

V and J are TRBV11-3 and TRBJ1-1; TRBD1 aligns across 7 bases. Germline assignment: CDR1 SGHNT and CDR2 YENEEA. The CDR3 has 13 residues. The junction had 5 bases not matched to a gene; V was cut back by 6 bases and J by 4 bases. This CDR3 reads CASRGDSSTEAFF. CDR3 bases: TGTGCCAGCAGAGGGGACAGTTCCACTGAAGCTTTCTTT.